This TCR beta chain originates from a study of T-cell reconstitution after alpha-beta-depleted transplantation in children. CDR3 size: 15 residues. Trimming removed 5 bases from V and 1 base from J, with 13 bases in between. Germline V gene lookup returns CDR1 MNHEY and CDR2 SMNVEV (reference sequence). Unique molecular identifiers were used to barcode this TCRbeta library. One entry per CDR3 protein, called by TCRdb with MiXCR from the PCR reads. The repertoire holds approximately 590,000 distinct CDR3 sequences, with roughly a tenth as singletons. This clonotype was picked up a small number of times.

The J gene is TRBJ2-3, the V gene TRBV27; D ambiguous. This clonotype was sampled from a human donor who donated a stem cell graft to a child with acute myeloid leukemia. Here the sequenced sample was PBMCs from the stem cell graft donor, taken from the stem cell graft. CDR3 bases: TGTGCCAGCAGTCCTCCCCACCGACGCACAGATACGCAGTATTTT. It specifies CASSPPHRRTDTQYF.